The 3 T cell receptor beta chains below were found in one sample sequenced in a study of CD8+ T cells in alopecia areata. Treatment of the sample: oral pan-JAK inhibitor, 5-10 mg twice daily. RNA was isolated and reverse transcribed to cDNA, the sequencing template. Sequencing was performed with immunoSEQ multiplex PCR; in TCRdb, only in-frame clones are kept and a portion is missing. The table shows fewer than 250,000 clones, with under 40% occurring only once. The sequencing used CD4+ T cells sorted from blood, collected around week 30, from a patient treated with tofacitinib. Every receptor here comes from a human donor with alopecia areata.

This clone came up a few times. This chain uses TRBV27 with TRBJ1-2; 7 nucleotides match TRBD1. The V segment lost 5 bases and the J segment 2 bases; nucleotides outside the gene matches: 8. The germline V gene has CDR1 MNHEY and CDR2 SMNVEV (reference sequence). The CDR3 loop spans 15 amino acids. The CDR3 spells CASSGQPGQNYGYTF. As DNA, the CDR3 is TGTGCCAGCAGTGGGCAACCGGGACAGAACTATGGCTACACCTTC.

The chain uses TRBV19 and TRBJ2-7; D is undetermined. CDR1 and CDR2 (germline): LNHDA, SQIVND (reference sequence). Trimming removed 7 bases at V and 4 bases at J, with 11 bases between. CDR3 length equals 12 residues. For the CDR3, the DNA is TGTGCCAGTAATGGTGAAGGGTACGAGCAGTACTTC. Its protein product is CASNGEGYEQYF.

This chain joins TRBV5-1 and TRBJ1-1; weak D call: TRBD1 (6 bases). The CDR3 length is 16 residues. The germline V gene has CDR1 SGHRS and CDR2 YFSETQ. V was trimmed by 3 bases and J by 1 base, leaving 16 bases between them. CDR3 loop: CASSSGALTRNTEAFF. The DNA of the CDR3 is TGCGCCAGCAGCTCGGGGGCCCTGACAAGGAACACTGAAGCTTTCTTT.